The 20 T cell receptor beta chains presented below share a single source sample, sequenced in a study of cytomegalovirus exposure and HLA in healthy donors. This PCR relied on a set of 60 Vbeta primers and 13 Jbeta primers. The assay was immunoSEQ multiplex PCR, and TCRdb's table has in-frame clones only and misses some. The repertoire holds about 25,000 clones, with roughly three quarters as singletons. Sequencing used PBMCs. These receptors were taken from a male donor in good health and CMV-seronegative.

The chain carries TRBV5-1 and TRBJ2-5; maybe TRBD2 (7 bases). Germline V gene data show CDR1 as SGHRS and CDR2 as YFSETQ. The germline V and J ends were trimmed by 4 bases and 4 bases, with 17 bases remaining between them. The length of the CDR3 is 15 residues. In DNA, the CDR3 is TGCGCCAGCAGCCCCAGAAGGGGGGGAGGAGAGACCCAGTACTTC. It specifies CASSPRRGGGETQYF.

Comment on this clone: Additional DNA sequences in this sample encode the identical CDR3. The J gene is TRBJ2-3, the V gene TRBV7-3, with 7 positions matching TRBD2. V lost 5 bases to trimming and J lost 0 bases; unmatched junction nucleotides: 2. The germline V gene encodes CDR1 SGHTA and CDR2 FQGTGA. The CDR3 length is 14 residues. The DNA of the CDR3 is TGTGCCAGCAGCCTTAGCGGGAGCACAGATACGCAGTATTTT. Translation: CASSLSGSTDTQYF.

With regard to this clone: This sample includes further DNA sequences coding for the same CDR3. The rearrangement uses TRBV6-9 and TRBJ2-1; 7 bases are shared with TRBD2. V was clipped by 5 bases and J by 1 base; unmatched bases: 26. Germline CDR1 and CDR2: MNHGY and SVAAGI. CDR3 length equals 22 residues. The CDR3 DNA follows: TGTGCCAGCAGTCCTCCGGGGCAGGCGTGGAGCGGGGTCCTGGCGTCCTACAATGAGCAGTTCTTC. Encoded protein: CASSPPGQAWSGVLASYNEQFF.

This clone was counted only a few times. The V gene is TRBV27, the J gene TRBJ2-7, with 9 bases fitting TRBD1. CDR1 and CDR2 (germline): MNHEY, SMNVEV (reference sequence). The CDR3 consists of 14 residues. Trimming took 3 bases from V and 4 from J; bases not matched to a gene: 4. The CDR3 loop is CASSFGTGTYEQYF. The CDR3 DNA reads TGTGCCAGCAGTTTCGGGACAGGGACGTACGAGCAGTACTTC.

The chain joins TRBV7-8 to TRBJ1-1; a weak D match, TRBD1 (5 bases). Germline CDR1 SGHVS, CDR2 FQNEAQ. The V end was cut by 3 bases, the J end by 4 bases, with 12 bases between. This CDR3 spans 14 amino acids. The CDR3 spells CASSFQAQGTEAFF. As DNA, the CDR3 is TGTGCCAGCAGCTTCCAAGCGCAGGGCACTGAAGCTTTCTTT.

V and J are TRBV11-3 and TRBJ2-1; 14 nucleotides agree with TRBD2. This CDR3 contains 15 residues. Unmatched junction bases numbered 2, after V lost 1 base and J lost 9 bases. CDR1 is SGHNT and CDR2 is YENEEA in the germline V gene. The CDR3 loop is CASSLGTSGRTEQFF. Written as DNA, the CDR3 is TGTGCCAGCAGCTTAGGGACTAGCGGGAGGACTGAGCAGTTCTTC.

The sample holds a few counts of this clone. V and J are TRBV7-4 and TRBJ1-4, with unresolved D. CDR3 length: 14 amino acids. Between the trimmed V and J ends, which lost 5 bases and 6 bases, there was a span of 13 bases. From germline, CDR1 is SGHVT and CDR2 SQSDAQ. In nucleotides, the CDR3 is TGTGCCAGCAGCCTCCCTAGCGGGGATGAAAAACTGTTTTTT. Translation gives CASSLPSGDEKLFF.

The CDR3 loop reads CASSLRDRGVGEQFF. As DNA, the CDR3 is TGTGCCAGCAGCCTCCGGGACAGGGGAGTAGGTGAGCAGTTCTTC. The V gene is TRBV5-5, the J gene TRBJ2-1, with TRBD1 matching 10 bases. After removal of 4 bases from V and 9 bases from J, the junction contained 10 bases not matched to a gene. CDR3 size: 15 residues. The germline gives CDR1 SGHKS, CDR2 YYEKEE (reference sequence). The complete variable domain, with remaining parts taken from reference TRBV5-5 and TRBJ2-1, reads DAGVTQSPTHLIKTRGQQVTLRCSPISGHKSVSWYQQVLGQGPQFIFQYYEKEERGRGNFPDRFSARQFPNYSSELNVNALLLGDSALYLCASSLRDRGVGEQFFGPGTRLTVL.

This clone came up once. V is TRBV28 and J is TRBJ1-4; D call uncertain. Germline V gives CDR1 MDHEN, CDR2 SYDVKM. With 4 bases removed from V and 5 bases from J, the gap between germline ends came to 14 bases. The CDR3 spans 15 residues. The DNA for the CDR3 is TGTGCCAGCAGTTGGCTCCGGCAGGCGAATGAAAAACTGTTTTTT. Its protein product is CASSWLRQANEKLFF.

V is TRBV2 and J is TRBJ2-7; TRBD1 is a possible D gene (6 bases). Looked up from germline, CDR1 is SNHLY and CDR2 is FYNNEI. V was clipped by 0 bases and J by 7 bases, with 13 bases between them. The length of the CDR3 is 14 residues. DNA for the CDR3: TGTGCCAGCAGTGAAGCGCTTCGTAGGGGGGAGCAGTACTTC. This translates into CASSEALRRGEQYF.

This clone was observed once. This sequence joins TRBV5-5 and TRBJ1-2; D unclear. The germline CDR1 and CDR2 sequences are SGHKS and YYEKEE (reference sequence). This CDR3 region has 12 residues. Trimming removed 1 base at V and 3 bases at J, with 4 bases between. The CDR3 spells CASSLNYYGYTF. As DNA, the CDR3 is TGTGCCAGCAGCTTGAACTACTATGGCTACACCTTC.

The chain carries TRBV11-2 and TRBJ2-1; possible D gene TRBD2, 5 bases. Germline assignment: CDR1 SGHAT and CDR2 FQNNGV. V was pared by 3 bases and J by 0 bases, with 9 bases between. The CDR3 extends over 15 amino acids. CDR3 bases: TGTGCCAGCAGCTTTAGCGCAGGCTCCTACAATGAGCAGTTCTTC. Translation gives CASSFSAGSYNEQFF.

The J gene is TRBJ2-5, the V gene TRBV10-3; no definite D call. This CDR3 has 14 amino acids. Germline CDR1 is ENHRY and CDR2 is SYGVKD. V lost 0 bases and J lost 1, with 6 bases in between. The CDR3 sequence is CAISESYSQETQYF. As DNA, the CDR3 is TGTGCCATCAGTGAGTCGTACAGCCAAGAGACCCAGTACTTC.

The chain couples TRBV20-1 to TRBJ2-5; no definite D call. Germline V gene sequence: CDR1 DFQATT, CDR2 SNEGSKA (reference sequence). The CDR3 has 11 residues. V was cut by 5 bases and J by 0 bases, with 4 bases left in between. The CDR3 spells CSALNQETQYF. The CDR3 DNA sequence: TGCAGTGCTCTTAACCAAGAGACCCAGTACTTC.

The genes are TRBV2 and TRBJ1-1; D is unclear. CDR3 length: 13 amino acids. Per the germline V gene, CDR1 is SNHLY and CDR2 is FYNNEI. With 1 base removed from V and 5 bases from J, the gap between germline ends came to 8 bases. CDR3 sequence reads: CASSEGVGTEAFF. The DNA for the CDR3 is TGTGCCAGCAGTGAAGGGGTCGGGACTGAAGCTTTCTTT.

This rearrangement joins TRBV6-5 to TRBJ2-1; 7 nucleotides agree with TRBD1. The CDR3 is 15 amino acids. CDR1 and CDR2 from the germline V gene are MNHEY and SVGAGI. Trimming took 6 bases from V and 6 from J; bases not matched to a gene: 11. The CDR3 loop is CASSKDRPRGNEQFF. In DNA, the CDR3 is TGTGCCAGCAGCAAGGACAGGCCCAGGGGCAATGAGCAGTTCTTC.

This chain uses TRBV7-7 with TRBJ1-3; tentative D call: TRBD1 (5 bases). Germline V gives CDR1 SSHAT, CDR2 FNYEAQ (reference sequence). Trimming removed 5 bases from V and 6 bases from J, with 11 bases in between. This CDR3 comprises 13 residues. DNA of the CDR3: TGTGCCAGCAGCCCGGGGGGGGAAAACACCATATATTTT. Translating it yields CASSPGGENTIYF.

This clone was observed a few times. The chain links TRBV21-1 to TRBJ1-1. TRBV21-1 counts as a pseudogene. The CDR3 extends over 17 amino acids. The CDR3 loop reads CASSPRRGGRGNTEAFF. CDR3 DNA: TGTGCCAGCAGCCCCAGAAGGGGGGGCCGCGGGAACACTGAAGCTTTCTTT.

On this clone: Other DNA variants within this sample encode the same CDR3. This sequence joins TRBV4-2 and TRBJ2-7, with 10 bases lining up with TRBD2. V dropped 2 bases and J dropped 0; count of bases not matched to a gene: 10. CDR3 size: 18 residues. Germline loops: CDR1 LGHNA, CDR2 YNFKEQ. The DNA of the CDR3 is TGTGCCAGCAGCCAATGGGGGAAACTAGCGGGGAGCTCCTACGAGCAGTACTTC. Its translation is CASSQWGKLAGSSYEQYF.

This chain uses TRBV19 with TRBJ2-7; 9 nucleotides match TRBD1. Germline V gene lookup returns CDR1 LNHDA and CDR2 SQIVND (reference sequence). The V and J ends lost 5 bases and 2 bases, in that order; junction bases with no gene match: 4. The CDR3 loop spans 14 amino acids. The CDR3: CASSGGQGAYEQYF. The DNA of the CDR3 is TGTGCCAGTAGTGGGGGACAGGGAGCCTACGAGCAGTACTTC.